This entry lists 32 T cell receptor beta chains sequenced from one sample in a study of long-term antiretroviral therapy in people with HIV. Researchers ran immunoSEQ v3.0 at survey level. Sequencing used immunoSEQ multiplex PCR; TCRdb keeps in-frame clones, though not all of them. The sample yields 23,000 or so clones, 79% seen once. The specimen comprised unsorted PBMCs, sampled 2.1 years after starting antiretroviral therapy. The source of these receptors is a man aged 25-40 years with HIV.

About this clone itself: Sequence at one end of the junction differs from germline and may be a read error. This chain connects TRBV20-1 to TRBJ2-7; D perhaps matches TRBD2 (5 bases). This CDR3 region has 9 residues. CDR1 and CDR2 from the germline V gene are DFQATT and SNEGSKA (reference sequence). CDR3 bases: TGCAGTGCTAGCGGGGTTGCCGACTTC. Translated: CSASGVADF.

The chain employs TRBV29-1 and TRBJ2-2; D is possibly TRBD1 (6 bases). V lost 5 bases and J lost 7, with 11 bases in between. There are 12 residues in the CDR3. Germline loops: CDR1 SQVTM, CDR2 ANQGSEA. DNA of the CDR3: TGCAGCGTTTCCCAGGGGCGCGGGGAGCTGTTTTTT. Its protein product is CSVSQGRGELFF.

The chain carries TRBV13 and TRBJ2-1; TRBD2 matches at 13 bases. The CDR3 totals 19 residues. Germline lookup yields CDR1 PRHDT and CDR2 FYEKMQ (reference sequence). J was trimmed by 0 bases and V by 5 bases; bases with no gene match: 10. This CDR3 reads CASSQPGLAGPSSYNEQFF. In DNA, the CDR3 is TGTGCCAGCAGCCAACCGGGACTAGCGGGGCCGAGCTCCTACAATGAGCAGTTCTTC.

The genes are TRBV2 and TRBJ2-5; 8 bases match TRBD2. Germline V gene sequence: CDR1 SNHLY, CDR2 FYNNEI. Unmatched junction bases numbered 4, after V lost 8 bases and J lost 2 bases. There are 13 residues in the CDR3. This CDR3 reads CASGREGQETQYF. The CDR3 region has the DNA TGTGCCAGCGGCCGGGAGGGACAAGAGACCCAGTACTTC.

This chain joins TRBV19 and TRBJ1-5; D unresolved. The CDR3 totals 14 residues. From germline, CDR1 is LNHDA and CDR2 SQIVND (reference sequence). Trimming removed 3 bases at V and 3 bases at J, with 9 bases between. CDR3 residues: CASSILSPNQPQHF. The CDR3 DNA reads TGTGCCAGTAGTATTCTATCCCCCAATCAGCCCCAGCATTTT.

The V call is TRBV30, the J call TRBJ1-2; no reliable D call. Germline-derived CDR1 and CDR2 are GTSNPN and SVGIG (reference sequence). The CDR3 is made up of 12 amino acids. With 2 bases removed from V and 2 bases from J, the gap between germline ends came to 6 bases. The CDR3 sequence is CAWSRQNYGYTF. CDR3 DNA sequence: TGTGCCTGGAGTAGGCAGAACTATGGCTACACCTTC. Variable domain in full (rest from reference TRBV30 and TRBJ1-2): SQTIHQWPATLVQPVGSPLSLECTVEGTSNPNLYWYRQAAGRGLQLLFYSVGIGQISSEVPQNLSASRPQDRQFILSSKKLLLSDSGFYLCAWSRQNYGYTFGSGTRLTVV.

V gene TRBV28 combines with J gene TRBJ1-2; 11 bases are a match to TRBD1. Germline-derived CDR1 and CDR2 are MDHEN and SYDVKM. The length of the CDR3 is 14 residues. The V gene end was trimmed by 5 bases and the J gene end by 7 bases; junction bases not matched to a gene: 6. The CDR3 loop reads CASSLSGTGGGYTF. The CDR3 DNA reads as TGTGCCAGCAGTCTCTCCGGGACAGGGGGTGGCTACACCTTC.

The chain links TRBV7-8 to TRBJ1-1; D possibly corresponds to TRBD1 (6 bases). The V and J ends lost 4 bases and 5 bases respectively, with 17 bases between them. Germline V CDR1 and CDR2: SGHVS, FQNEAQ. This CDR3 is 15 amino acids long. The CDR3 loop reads CASSSLGGLVTEAFF. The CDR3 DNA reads TGTGCCAGCAGCTCGCTAGGGGGGTTGGTAACTGAAGCTTTCTTT.

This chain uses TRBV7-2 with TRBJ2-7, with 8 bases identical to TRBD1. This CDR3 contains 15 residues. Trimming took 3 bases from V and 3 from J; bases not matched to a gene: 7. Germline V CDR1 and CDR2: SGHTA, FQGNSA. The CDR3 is CASSFDRGILYEQYF. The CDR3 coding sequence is TGTGCCAGCAGCTTTGACAGGGGTATTCTCTACGAGCAGTACTTC.

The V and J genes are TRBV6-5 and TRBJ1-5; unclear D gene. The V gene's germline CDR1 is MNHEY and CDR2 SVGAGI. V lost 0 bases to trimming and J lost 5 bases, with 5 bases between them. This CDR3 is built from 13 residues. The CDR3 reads CASSYSPHQPQHF. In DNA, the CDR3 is TGTGCCAGCAGTTACTCCCCGCATCAGCCCCAGCATTTT.

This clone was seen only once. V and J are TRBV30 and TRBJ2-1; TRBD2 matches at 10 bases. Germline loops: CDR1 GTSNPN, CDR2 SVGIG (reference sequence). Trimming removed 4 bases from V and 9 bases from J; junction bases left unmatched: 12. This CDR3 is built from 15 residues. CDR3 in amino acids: CAWTPGGTSVGEQFF. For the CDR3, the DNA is TGTGCCTGGACCCCAGGCGGGACTAGCGTAGGTGAGCAGTTCTTC.

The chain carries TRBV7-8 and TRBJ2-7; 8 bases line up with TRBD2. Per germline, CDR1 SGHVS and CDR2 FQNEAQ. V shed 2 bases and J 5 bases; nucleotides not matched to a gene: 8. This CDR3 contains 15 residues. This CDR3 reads CASSLFATAGDEQYF. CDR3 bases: TGTGCCAGCAGCTTATTCGCGACAGCGGGGGACGAGCAGTACTTC. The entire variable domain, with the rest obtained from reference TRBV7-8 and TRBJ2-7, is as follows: GAGVSQSPRYKVAKRGQDVALRCDPISGHVSLFWYQQALGQGPEFLTYFQNEAQLDKSGLPSDRFFAERPEGSVSTLKIQRTQQEDSAVYLCASSLFATAGDEQYFGPGTRLTVT.

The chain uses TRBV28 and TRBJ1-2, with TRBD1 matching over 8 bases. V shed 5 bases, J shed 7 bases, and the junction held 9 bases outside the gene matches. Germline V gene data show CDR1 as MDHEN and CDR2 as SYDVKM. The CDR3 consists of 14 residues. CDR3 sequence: CASSLGTGRSGYTF. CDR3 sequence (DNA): TGTGCCAGCAGTCTAGGGACAGGCCGGAGTGGCTACACCTTC.

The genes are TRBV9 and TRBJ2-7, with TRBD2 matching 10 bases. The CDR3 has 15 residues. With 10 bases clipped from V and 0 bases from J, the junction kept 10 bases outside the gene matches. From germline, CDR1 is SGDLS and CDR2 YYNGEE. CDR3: CAWGGLAALSYEQYF. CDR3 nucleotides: TGTGCCTGGGGCGGACTAGCGGCCCTCTCCTACGAGCAGTACTTC. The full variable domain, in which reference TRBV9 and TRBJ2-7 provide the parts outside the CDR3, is DSGVTQTPKHLITATGQRVTLRCSPRSGDLSVYWYQQSLDQGLQFLIQYYNGEERAKGNILERFSAQQFPDLHSELNLSSLELGDSALYFCAWGGLAALSYEQYFGPGTRLTVT.

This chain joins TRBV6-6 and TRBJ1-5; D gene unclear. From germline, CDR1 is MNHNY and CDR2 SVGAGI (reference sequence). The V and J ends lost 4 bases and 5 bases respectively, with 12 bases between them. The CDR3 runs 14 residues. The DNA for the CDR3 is TGTGCCAGCAGTTTTGCCGGTTACGATCAGCCCCAGCATTTT. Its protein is CASSFAGYDQPQHF.

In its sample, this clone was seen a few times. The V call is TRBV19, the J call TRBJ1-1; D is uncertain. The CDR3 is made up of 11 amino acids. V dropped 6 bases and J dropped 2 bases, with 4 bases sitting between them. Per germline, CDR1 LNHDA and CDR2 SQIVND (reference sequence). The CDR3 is CASSQNTEAFF. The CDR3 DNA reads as TGTGCCAGTAGCCAAAACACTGAAGCTTTCTTT.

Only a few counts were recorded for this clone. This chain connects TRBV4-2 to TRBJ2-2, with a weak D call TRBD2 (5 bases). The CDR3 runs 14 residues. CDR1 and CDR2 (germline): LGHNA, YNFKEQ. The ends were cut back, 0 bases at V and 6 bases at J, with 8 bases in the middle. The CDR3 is CASSQDRGPGELFF. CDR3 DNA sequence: TGTGCCAGCAGCCAAGATCGCGGGCCCGGGGAGCTGTTTTTT.

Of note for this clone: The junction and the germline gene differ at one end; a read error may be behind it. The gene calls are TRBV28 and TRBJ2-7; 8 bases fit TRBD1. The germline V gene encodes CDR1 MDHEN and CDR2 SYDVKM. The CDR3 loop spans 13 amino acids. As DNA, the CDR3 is TGTGCCAGCAGTTCCTTACGCCGGACAGGGCCTAACTTC. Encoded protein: CASSSLRRTGPNF.

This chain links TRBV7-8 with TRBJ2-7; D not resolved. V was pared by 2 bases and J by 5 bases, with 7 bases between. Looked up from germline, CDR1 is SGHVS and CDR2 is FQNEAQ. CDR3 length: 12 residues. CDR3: CASSLNGNEQYF. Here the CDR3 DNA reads TGTGCCAGCAGCTTAAATGGGAACGAGCAGTACTTC.

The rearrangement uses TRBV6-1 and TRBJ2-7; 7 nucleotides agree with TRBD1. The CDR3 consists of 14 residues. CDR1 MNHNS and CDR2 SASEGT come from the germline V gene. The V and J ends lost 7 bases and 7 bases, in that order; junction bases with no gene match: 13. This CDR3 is CASNDRALVLEQYF. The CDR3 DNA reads TGTGCCAGCAATGACAGGGCCCTGGTCCTTGAGCAGTACTTC.

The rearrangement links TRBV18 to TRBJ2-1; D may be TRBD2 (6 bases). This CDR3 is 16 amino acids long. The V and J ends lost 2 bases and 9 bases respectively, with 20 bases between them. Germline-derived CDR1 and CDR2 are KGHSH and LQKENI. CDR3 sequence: CASSPVGGTSIREQFF. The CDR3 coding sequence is TGTGCCAGCTCACCAGTTGGGGGGACGTCAATTCGTGAGCAGTTCTTC.

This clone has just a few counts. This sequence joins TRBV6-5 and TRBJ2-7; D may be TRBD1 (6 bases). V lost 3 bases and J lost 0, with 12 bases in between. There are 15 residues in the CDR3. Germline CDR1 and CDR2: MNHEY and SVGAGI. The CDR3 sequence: CASSYDQTGSYEQYF. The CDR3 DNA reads TGTGCCAGCAGTTATGACCAGACAGGCTCCTACGAGCAGTACTTC.

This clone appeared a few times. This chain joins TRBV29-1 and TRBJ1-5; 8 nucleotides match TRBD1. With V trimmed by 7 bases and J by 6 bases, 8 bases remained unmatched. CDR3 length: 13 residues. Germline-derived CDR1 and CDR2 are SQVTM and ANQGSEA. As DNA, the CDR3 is TGCAGCGCCGGACAGGGTTTTGGTCAGCCCCAGCATTTT. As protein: CSAGQGFGQPQHF.

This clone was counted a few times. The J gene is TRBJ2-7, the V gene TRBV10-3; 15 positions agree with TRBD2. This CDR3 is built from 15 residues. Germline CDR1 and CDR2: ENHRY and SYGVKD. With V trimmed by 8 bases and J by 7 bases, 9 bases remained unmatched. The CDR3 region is CAIQPGLAGGREQYF. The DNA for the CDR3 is TGTGCCATCCAGCCCGGACTAGCGGGGGGGCGGGAGCAGTACTTC.

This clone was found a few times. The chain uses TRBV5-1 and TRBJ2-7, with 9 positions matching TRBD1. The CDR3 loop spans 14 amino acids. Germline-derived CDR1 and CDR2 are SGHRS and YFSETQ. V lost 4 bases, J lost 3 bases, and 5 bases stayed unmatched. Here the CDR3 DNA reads TGCGCCAGCAGCCGGGACAGGGATGGCTACGAGCAGTACTTC. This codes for CASSRDRDGYEQYF. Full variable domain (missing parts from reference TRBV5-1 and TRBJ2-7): KAGVTQTPRYLIKTRGQQVTLSCSPISGHRSVSWYQQTPGQGLQFLFEYFSETQRNKGNFPGRFSGRQFSNSRSEMNVSTLELGDSALYLCASSRDRDGYEQYFGPGTRLTVT.

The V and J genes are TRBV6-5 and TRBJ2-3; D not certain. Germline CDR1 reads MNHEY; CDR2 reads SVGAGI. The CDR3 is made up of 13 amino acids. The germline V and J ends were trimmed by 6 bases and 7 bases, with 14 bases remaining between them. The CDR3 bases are TGTGCCAGCAGGGCACCCCAACGCCATACGCAGTATTTT. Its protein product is CASRAPQRHTQYF.

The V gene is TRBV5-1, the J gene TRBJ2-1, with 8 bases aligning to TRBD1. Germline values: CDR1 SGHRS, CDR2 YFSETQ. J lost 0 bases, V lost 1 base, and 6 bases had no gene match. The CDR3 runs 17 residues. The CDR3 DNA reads TGCGCCAGCAGCTTGCGGAACAGGGGGGCCTCCTACAATGAGCAGTTCTTC. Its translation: CASSLRNRGASYNEQFF.

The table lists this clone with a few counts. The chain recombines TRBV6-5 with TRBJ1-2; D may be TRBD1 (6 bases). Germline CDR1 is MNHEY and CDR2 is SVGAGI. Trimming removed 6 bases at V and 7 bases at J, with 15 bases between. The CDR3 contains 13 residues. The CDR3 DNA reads TGTGCCAGCAGCTCCGGACAGTCGCTTGGCTACACCTTC. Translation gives CASSSGQSLGYTF.

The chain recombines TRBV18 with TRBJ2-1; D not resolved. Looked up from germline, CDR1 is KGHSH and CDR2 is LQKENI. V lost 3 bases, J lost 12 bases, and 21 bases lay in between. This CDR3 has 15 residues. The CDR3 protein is CASSPSNRWALGQFF. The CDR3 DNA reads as TGTGCCAGCTCACCTTCGAATAGATGGGCTCTCGGGCAGTTCTTC.

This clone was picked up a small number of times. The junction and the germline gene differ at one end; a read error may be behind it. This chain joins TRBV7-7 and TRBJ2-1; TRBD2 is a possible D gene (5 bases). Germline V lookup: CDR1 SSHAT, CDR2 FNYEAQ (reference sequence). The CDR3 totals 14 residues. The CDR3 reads CASSSGGRFNEQFF. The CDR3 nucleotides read TGTGCTAGCAGCTCAGGTGGGAGATTTAATGAGCAGTTCTTC.

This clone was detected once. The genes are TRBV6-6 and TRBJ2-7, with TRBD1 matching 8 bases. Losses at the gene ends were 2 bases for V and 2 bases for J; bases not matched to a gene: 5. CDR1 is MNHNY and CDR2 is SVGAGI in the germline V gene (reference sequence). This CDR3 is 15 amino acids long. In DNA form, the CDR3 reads TGTGCCAGCAGTTACCACCCGGGACAGGCCTACGAGCAGTACTTC. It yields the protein CASSYHPGQAYEQYF.

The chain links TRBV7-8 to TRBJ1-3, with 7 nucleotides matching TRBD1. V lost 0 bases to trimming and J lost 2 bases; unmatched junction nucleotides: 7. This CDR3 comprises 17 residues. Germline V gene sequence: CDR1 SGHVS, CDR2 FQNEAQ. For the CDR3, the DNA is TGTGCCAGCAGCTTAGCGCCCGACAGGGTAGCTGGAAACACCATATATTTT. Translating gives CASSLAPDRVAGNTIYF.